The source of this TCR beta chain is a study of T cell responses to AZD1222 COVID-19 vaccine. Turning to the study itself: Recipients boosted at about 4 weeks or about 12 weeks are pooled.

Study-wide results and caveats: Increased Spike-specific TCR breadth and depth were observed after two AZD1222 doses. Only a handful of AZD1222 recipients, five to seven in all, had baseline seropositivity. There were repertoire samples only from the period after the peak T cell response.

From germline, CDR1 is KGHSH and CDR2 LQKENI. The CDR3 spans 14 residues. V was pared by 6 bases and J by 1 base, with 12 bases between. Profiling relied on immunoSEQ multiplex PCR, and the TCRdb table lists in-frame clones only, not all of them. Among some 140,000 clones listed, about 94% were seen once. Details on this clone: Antigen specificity is unknown.

The chain carries TRBV18 and TRBJ1-1; unclear D gene. This receptor was taken from an adult in good health. The sequences come from peripheral blood, collected on day 0 of AZD1222 vaccination. The CDR3 loop is CASSPTRRNTEAFF. The CDR3 region has the DNA TGTGCCAGCTCCCCTACGAGGCGGAACACTGAAGCTTTCTTT.